Presented here are 5 T cell receptor beta chains from one specimen sequenced in a study of shared clonotypes between healthy human individuals. Libraries were prepared by immunoSEQ multiplex PCR; TCRdb keeps only in-frame clonotypes and omits some of them. Among some 980,000 clones listed, around 80% were seen once. Sequenced material: memory CD4+ T cells sorted from blood. Subset here: CD45RA-negative fraction. These receptor sequences come from a man aged 18 to 30 in good health.

This clone was observed a few times. The rearrangement links TRBV6-5 to TRBJ2-5; D may be TRBD1 or TRBD2 (5 bases each). Trimming cost V 5 bases and J 0 bases, with 10 bases left between them. This CDR3 spans 14 amino acids. Germline CDR1 reads MNHEY; CDR2 reads SVGAGI. CDR3 in DNA: TGTGCCAGCAGTCCCGGGACCAACCAAGAGACCCAGTACTTC. Protein: CASSPGTNQETQYF.

This chain connects TRBV6-6 to TRBJ1-2, with D unresolved. CDR1 is MNHNY, CDR2 SVGAGI, per germline (reference sequence). This CDR3 region has 14 residues. The V and J ends lost 5 bases and 1 base respectively, with 11 bases between them. CDR3: CASSGGASNYGYTF. DNA for the CDR3: TGTGCCAGCAGTGGAGGTGCAAGTAACTATGGCTACACCTTC.

Only one count was recorded for this clone. One base away lies a much larger clone, so this may be a sequencing read error. This sample also contains other DNA sequences that code for the same CDR3. V gene TRBV30 combines with J gene TRBJ1-1; perhaps TRBD1 as D (6 bases). CDR1 and CDR2 from the germline V gene are GTSNPN and SVGIG (reference sequence). The CDR3 covers 13 residues. The CDR3 is CAWDRRSDTEAFF. The CDR3 DNA follows: TGTGCCTGGGACAGGCGGTCGGACACTGAAGCTTTCTTC.

The rearrangement uses TRBV18 and TRBJ2-7, with 8 nucleotides matching TRBD1. Germline V gives CDR1 KGHSH, CDR2 LQKENI. The length of the CDR3 is 13 residues. The trim removed 3 bases at V and 5 bases at J, leaving 3 bases unmatched. The CDR3: CASSPGQAHEQYF. The CDR3, as DNA: TGTGCCAGCTCACCGGGACAGGCTCACGAGCAGTACTTC.

The chain links TRBV18 to TRBJ2-3; no clear D. CDR1 is KGHSH, CDR2 LQKENI, per germline. The V end lost 3 bases, the J end lost 2 bases, and 6 bases lay between the germline ends. There are 13 residues in the CDR3. CDR3 coding DNA: TGTGCCAGCTCACCTTCCTACACAGATACGCAGTATTTT. This gives the protein CASSPSYTDTQYF.